Detailed here is one T cell receptor (beta chain). What it binds is not known. Per germline, CDR1 MNHEY and CDR2 SVGAGI. This CDR3 has 13 amino acids. V lost 2 bases and J 4 bases, leaving 5 bases between the germline ends. This entry comes from a study of siplizumab effects on memory and regulatory T cells. Study results and limitations: Proliferating Tregs' suppressive function in siplizumab cultures went unconfirmed. Major contributors to the alloresponse seemed to be naive T cells, which also appeared more diverse than memory cells. With siplizumab, Treg-derived clones averaged around 69% of mappable alloreactive CD4+ clones, versus approximately 27% in controls.

The table came from immunoSEQ multiplex PCR; TCRdb's copy has only in-frame clones and leaves some out. The table lists some 87,000 clones, 80% to 90% of them singletons. The sequence derives from a human donor in good health. The sample taken for sequencing was CD4+ T cells sorted from blood. V gene TRBV6-5 combines with J gene TRBJ2-2; D not certain. The CDR3 region has the DNA TGTGCCAGCAGTTACGGATCCACCGGGGAGCTGTTTTTT. Residues: CASSYGSTGELFF.